The 14 T cell receptor beta chains listed next were all sequenced from one sample in a study of CD8 T cells in ankylosing spondylitis. TCRdb itself ran the 5' RACE reads through MiXCR, one entry per CDR3 protein. The table lists some 700,000 distinct CDR3 sequences, roughly 19% of them singletons. No cognate antigen is known for these TCRs. General study points: Characteristic of ankylosing spondylitis blood, it appeared, was a TCR beta motif comprising roughly eight highly homologous variants.

The sequenced sample was blood, either unsorted or a sorted T cell fraction (not recorded which). The receptors were sampled from a male donor with ankylosing spondylitis.

The V call is TRBV6-2 or TRBV6-3, the J call TRBJ2-1, with 12 bases matching TRBD2. The CDR3 runs to 21 residues. J lost 9 bases, V lost 0 bases, and 21 bases had no gene match. Germline-derived CDR1 and CDR2 are MNHEY and SVGEGT. CDR3 amino acids: CASSYSVTSGRFAITFGEQFF. The CDR3 bases are TGTGCCAGCAGTTACTCGGTGACTAGCGGGAGATTCGCGATTACCTTCGGTGAGCAGTTCTTC.

J is TRBJ2-5 and V is TRBV20-1, with 8 bases matching TRBD1. CDR1 is DFQATT and CDR2 is SNEGSKA in the germline V gene (reference sequence). CDR3 size: 16 residues. Unmatched junction bases numbered 11, after V lost 1 base and J lost 4 bases. The CDR3 DNA reads TGCAGTGCTAGAGTTATCAGGGGGCCGCGGAGAGAGACCCAGTACTTC. The encoded protein is CSARVIRGPRRETQYF.

The rearrangement uses TRBV29-1 and TRBJ2-5, with D uncertain. The CDR3 has 13 amino acids. The ends were cut back, 3 bases at V and 2 bases at J, with 10 bases in the middle. The germline gives CDR1 SQVTM, CDR2 ANQGSEA. This CDR3 reads CSVDAWPQETQYF. The CDR3 DNA follows: TGCAGCGTTGACGCGTGGCCTCAAGAGACCCAGTACTTC.

The chain couples TRBV29-1 to TRBJ2-7; D not resolved. V gave up 2 bases and J gave up 2 bases, with 10 bases separating them. The CDR3 spans 13 residues. Germline CDR1 and CDR2: SQVTM and ANQGSEA. CDR3 nucleotides: TGCAGCGTTGAATTCTCGGGTACCTACGAGCAGTACTTC. Translating gives CSVEFSGTYEQYF.

This CDR3 reads CASSQGVDGANVLTF. CDR3 coding DNA: TGCGCCAGCAGCCAAGGGGTGGATGGGGCCAACGTCCTGACTTTC. V usage is TRBV4-3 and J usage is TRBJ2-6, with no clear D. Germline-derived CDR1 and CDR2 are LGHNA and YSLEER. Trimming stripped 1 base from V and 3 bases from J, with 7 bases between. The CDR3 is made up of 15 amino acids.

This clonotype turned up a few times. The chain's CDR3 is CASSLESPGTGGYTF. The CDR3 DNA reads TGCGCCAGCAGCTTGGAGTCTCCAGGGACGGGCGGCTACACCTTC. The J gene is TRBJ1-2, the V gene TRBV5-1, with D maybe TRBD1 (5 bases). V was cut by 0 bases and J by 8 bases, with 17 bases left in between. The CDR3 covers 15 residues. In germline, CDR1 is SGHRS, CDR2 YFSETQ.

The rearrangement uses TRBV12-3 or TRBV12-4 and TRBJ2-7; 9 nucleotides line up with TRBD2. There are 15 residues in the CDR3. The V segment lost 6 bases and the J segment 6 bases; nucleotides outside the gene matches: 12. CDR3 protein: CASSLTSGRRSEQYF. The CDR3 DNA reads as TGTGCCAGCAGCCTGACTAGCGGACGGAGGAGCGAGCAGTACTTC.

This clonotype was seen only a few times. The chain uses TRBV12-3 or TRBV12-4 and TRBJ2-5, with 7 bases that match TRBD1. The CDR3 spans 13 residues. The junction had 4 bases not matched to a gene; V was cut back by 6 bases and J by 3 bases. CDR3: CASSGTAKETQYF. Written as DNA, the CDR3 is TGTGCCAGCAGCGGGACAGCCAAAGAGACCCAGTACTTC.

The gene calls are TRBV15 and TRBJ2-2; possibly TRBD1 for D (6 bases). Germline V gives CDR1 LNHNV, CDR2 YYDKDF (reference sequence). Trimming shortened V by 1 base and J by 2 bases, and 8 bases separated the two germline ends. This CDR3 has 15 residues. Here the CDR3 DNA reads TGTGCCACCAGCAGAGGGACAGAAAACACCGGGGAGCTGTTTTTT. Its translation: CATSRGTENTGELFF.

In the case of this clonotype: The junction departs from germline at one end; a sequencing error may be responsible. The gene calls are TRBV4-1 and TRBJ2-7; the D gene is possibly TRBD2 (6 bases). CDR1 and CDR2 from the germline V gene are MGHRA and YSYEKL. The CDR3 sequence is 14 residues long. The CDR3 DNA follows: TGCGCCGGCAGCCAAGGACCGGGGGCCTACGAGCAGTACTTC. This translates into CAGSQGPGAYEQYF.

The chain is built from TRBV6-2 or TRBV6-3 and TRBJ2-3, with D uncertain. Germline values: CDR1 MNHEY, CDR2 SVGEGT. This CDR3 is built from 15 residues. With 6 bases removed from V and 7 bases from J, the gap between germline ends came to 20 bases. The DNA for the CDR3 is TGTGCCAGCAGGAAGTCCAGCGATTCACAGAATACGCAGTATTTT. This codes for CASRKSSDSQNTQYF.

This sequence joins TRBV11-2 and TRBJ2-3; TRBD1 is a possible D gene (6 bases). The CDR3 is 14 residues long. The germline gives CDR1 SGHAT, CDR2 FQNNGV. The V end lost 2 bases, the J end lost 4 bases, and 10 bases lay between the germline ends. CDR3 in DNA: TGTGCCAGCAGCTTAAACAGGGATGCAGATACGCAGTATTTT. This gives the protein CASSLNRDADTQYF.

The chain carries TRBV2 and TRBJ1-2; 9 bases are shared with TRBD1. The V and J ends lost 11 bases and 4 bases, in that order; junction bases with no gene match: 8. Germline V CDR1 and CDR2: SNHLY, FYNNEI. The CDR3 covers 13 residues. The CDR3 DNA sequence: TGTGCCGTAAAAACAGGGGGCCCCTATGGCTACACCTTC. It specifies CAVKTGGPYGYTF. The full variable domain, with the rest looked up from reference TRBV2 and TRBJ1-2, is EPEVTQTPSHQVTQMGQEVILRCVPISNHLYFYWYRQILGQKVEFLVSFYNNEISEKSEIFDDQFSVERPDGSNFTLKIRSTKLEDSAMYFCAVKTGGPYGYTFGSGTRLTVV.

This clonotype was observed a few times. V gene TRBV25-1 combines with J gene TRBJ1-1; D is undetermined. Germline V gene lookup returns CDR1 MGHDK and CDR2 SYGVNS. V was trimmed by 3 bases and J by 8 bases, leaving 16 bases between them. This CDR3 spans 14 amino acids. CDR3 amino acids: CASSDPSGLREAFF. The CDR3 DNA reads TGTGCCAGCAGTGATCCATCAGGACTGAGAGAAGCTTTCTTT.